This TCR beta chain was profiled in a study of T cell repertoires in aging, cancer and after chemotherapy. TRB rearrangements spanning V, D and J were amplified using mixed TRB-A/B primers. TCRdb passed the multiplex PCR reads through MiXCR, listing each CDR3 protein once. The repertoire includes about 1,000 distinct CDR3 sequences, roughly 29% of them detected once, and 13% to 15% sits in the top ten. CDR1 and CDR2 (germline): SGHAT, FQNNGV. The CDR3 is made up of 16 amino acids. V lost 1 base to trimming and J lost 6 bases, with 17 bases between them. General observations from the study: In cancer patients, declining TCR diversity with age involved lost richness and lost evenness. Untreated cancer patients had significantly lower blood TCR diversity than age-matched healthy donors. In each cancer cohort, median generation probability increased across chemotherapy, suggesting thymic output rebounded.

This clonotype is deemed large. Its antigen is as yet unknown. The template was genomic DNA from peripheral blood, not RNA. The rearrangement joins TRBV11-2 to TRBJ2-3; tentatively, D is TRBD2 (5 bases). Sequenced input: blood. The sequence derives from a human donor with a solid tumor. Here the CDR3 DNA reads TGTGCCAGCAGCTTAGTTGTCCGGCGTGGCGGGGATACGCAGTATTTT. This translates into CASSLVVRRGGDTQYF.